This T cell receptor beta chain was sequenced for a study of blood T cells in healthy people across ages. A second PCR, run for about 7 to 12 cycles, used a sample-barcoded 5' primer plus a J-beta primer mix. One entry per CDR3 protein results from TCRdb running MiXCR on the 5' RACE reads. The sample has some 1,000,000 distinct CDR3 sequences; under 30% are singletons. The V end lost 1 base, the J end lost 1 base, and 7 bases lay between the germline ends. CDR3 length equals 14 residues. Germline values: CDR1 SGHVS, CDR2 FQNEAQ. These sequences were also reported in another study, on T cells of mothers and their children. Per that paper: Samples came from a few healthy Caucasian mothers and their six children.

J is TRBJ2-5 and V is TRBV7-8, with unresolved D. The sequence derives from a girl aged 2 to 9 in good health. Material for sequencing was blood. CDR3 in amino acids: CASSLEQFQETQYF. The CDR3 DNA sequence: TGTGCCAGCAGCTTAGAACAGTTCCAAGAGACCCAGTACTTC.